This T cell receptor (beta chain) was observed in a study of post-analysis software for immune sequencing data. In the study overall: Relapsing-remitting, secondary progressive and progressive-relapsing multiple sclerosis were all included among the disease courses. Overall study findings and caveats: Samples made in the same batch grouped tightly together by F measure. TRBV5-6, TRBV5-1 and TRBV20-1 belonged to a set of roughly 5 TRBV segments that were more frequent in patients than controls.

Note on this clonotype: Its antigen remains unidentified.

Researchers reported that TCR beta cDNA libraries carried unique molecular identifiers. Once about 0.9 to 11 million T cells were used, hundreds of thousands of cDNA molecules resulted. In TCRdb, the PCR reads were re-called with MiXCR into one record per CDR3 protein. This sample has hundreds of thousands of distinct CDR3 sequences; 25% to 30% occur once, and the top ten carry around 0.56%. Germline assignment: CDR1 KGHDR and CDR2 SFDVKD. The CDR3 consists of 18 residues. The V segment lost 4 bases and the J segment 1 base; nucleotides outside the gene matches: 5. Sequenced material: blood. V gene TRBV24-1 combines with J gene TRBJ2-1; 14 nucleotides match TRBD2. This TCR was sampled from a girl between 5 and 17 years old with multiple sclerosis. CDR3 protein: CATSDPGLAGASYNEQFF. The CDR3 nucleotides read TGTGCCACCAGTGACCCGGGACTAGCGGGAGCTTCCTACAATGAGCAGTTCTTC.